These 4 T cell receptor beta chains share one sample of origin, sequenced in a study of control samples from healthy donors and cancer patients. The repertoire was sequenced with immunoSEQ multiplex PCR; TCRdb's copy has only in-frame clones and lacks some. The top ten hold 1.1% to 1.5% of the sample, which has about 150,000 clones, under 95% seen once. Sequencing used blood. These receptors were obtained from a woman between 18 and 30 years old in good health.

The chain couples TRBV5-1 to TRBJ2-7, with D uncertain. The V end was cut by 5 bases, the J end by 0 bases, with 12 bases between. The CDR3 is 14 amino acids. Germline-derived CDR1 and CDR2 are SGHRS and YFSETQ. The CDR3 DNA follows: TGCGCCAGCAGTTTCGGTGGCGCCTCCTACGAGCAGTACTTC. This sequence encodes CASSFGGASYEQYF. The full variable domain, rest sourced from reference TRBV5-1 and TRBJ2-7, is KAGVTQTPRYLIKTRGQQVTLSCSPISGHRSVSWYQQTPGQGLQFLFEYFSETQRNKGNFPGRFSGRQFSNSRSEMNVSTLELGDSALYLCASSFGGASYEQYFGPGTRLTVT.

The chain joins TRBV6-5 to TRBJ1-2; 7 bases are a match to TRBD1. Germline CDR1 and CDR2: MNHEY and SVGAGI. The ends lost 6 bases at V and 6 bases at J; junction bases unmatched: 10. The CDR3 is 14 residues long. CDR3 loop: CASSRISQGHGYTF. CDR3 nucleotides: TGTGCCAGCAGCCGAATCTCACAGGGGCATGGCTACACCTTC.

V and J are TRBV6-6 and TRBJ1-2; TRBD1 aligns across 11 bases. Trimming removed 2 bases from V and 8 bases from J; junction bases left unmatched: 7. The CDR3 runs 15 residues. Germline loops: CDR1 MNHNY, CDR2 SVGAGI (reference sequence). This CDR3 is CASSYGTGGKGGYTF. In DNA form, the CDR3 reads TGTGCCAGCAGTTACGGGACAGGGGGGAAAGGGGGCTACACCTTC.

The chain employs TRBV27 and TRBJ1-5; TRBD1 might be the D (5 bases). The CDR3 has 15 amino acids. V shed 3 bases and J shed 9 bases, with 18 bases lying between them. Germline values: CDR1 MNHEY, CDR2 SMNVEV (reference sequence). The CDR3 loop reads CASSLRGRFPGPQHF. The CDR3 DNA sequence: TGTGCCAGCAGTTTGAGGGGAAGGTTCCCAGGGCCCCAGCATTTT.